This T cell receptor (beta chain) was observed in a study of cytomegalovirus exposure and HLA in healthy donors. Regarding the study as a whole: Cytomegalovirus-associated status was assigned to some 180 TCR beta chains.

For this clone: What it binds is unknown.

Vbeta (60) and Jbeta (13) primers were used in the PCR. Only in-frame clones appear in the TCRdb table, and some are missing; sequencing was by immunoSEQ multiplex PCR. The table has about 180,000 clones, over 70% seen once; the top ten hold 0.95% to 1.5%. Germline trimming cut 5 bases from V and 6 bases from J; bases unmatched to any gene: 14. The length of the CDR3 is 17 residues. Germline CDR1 MNHEY, CDR2 SMNVEV (reference sequence). The V and J genes are TRBV27 and TRBJ2-7, with 12 bases lining up with TRBD2. The sample was PBMCs. This receptor was taken from a boy aged 2 to 9 in good health and CMV-seronegative. The CDR3 is CASSPLGMTSGSSEQYF. DNA for the CDR3: TGTGCCAGCAGTCCCTTGGGAATGACTAGCGGGAGCTCCGAGCAGTACTTC.